This passage covers 15 T cell receptor beta chains from one sample sequenced in a study. TCRdb processed the 5' RACE reads anew with MiXCR; each CDR3 protein has one entry. The table lists just under 65,000 distinct CDR3 sequences, about 20% of them singletons. Source material: memory CD4+ T cells sorted from a lymph node. The sample's subset: memory CD4+ T cells, CD4+CD45RO+CD25-. These receptors were taken from a female donor with breast cancer.

In the case of this clonotype: This could be a read error, since a much larger clone is one nucleotide away. The final CDR3 position lacks the conserved phenylalanine or tryptophan, pointing to a likely read error. The chain combines TRBV6-5 with TRBJ2-5, with a weak D call TRBD2 (7 bases). Trimming shortened V by 8 bases and J by 5 bases, and 21 bases separated the two germline ends. Germline lookup yields CDR1 MNHEY and CDR2 SVGAGI. This CDR3 contains 15 residues. The CDR3 DNA reads as TGTGCCAGCCGTCGCTTAGGGGGGGATTCGGAGACCCAGTACGTC. Protein sequence: CASRRLGGDSETQYV.

The chain has TRBV5-1 and TRBJ2-3, with D possibly being TRBD2 (6 bases). V was pared by 5 bases and J by 5 bases, with 18 bases between. CDR3 length: 15 amino acids. Germline values: CDR1 SGHRS, CDR2 YFSETQ. This CDR3 reads CASSITGTLRDTQYF. In DNA, the CDR3 is TGCGCCAGCAGTATAACCGGGACTTTGCGAGATACGCAGTATTTT.

In the case of this clonotype: A single base separates this from a much larger clone, so it may be a read error. The chain has TRBV20-1 and TRBJ1-1; D is ambiguous. Per the germline V gene, CDR1 is DFQATT and CDR2 is SNEGSKA (reference sequence). The CDR3 totals 14 residues. The CDR3 DNA reads as TGCGGTGCTAGAGAGTGGGCCCTCAACACTGAAGCTTTCTTT. Translated: CGAREWALNTEAFF.

This clonotype was recorded many times. This rearrangement joins TRBV6-6 to TRBJ1-1; 7 bases line up with TRBD1. Trimming took 6 bases from V and 7 from J; bases not matched to a gene: 8. This CDR3 is built from 13 residues. Germline CDR1 reads MNHNY; CDR2 reads SVGAGI (reference sequence). CDR3: CASSRIRDSEAFF. The DNA of the CDR3 is TGTGCCAGCAGCCGGATTAGGGACAGTGAAGCTTTCTTT.

The chain carries TRBV7-9 and TRBJ2-5; D ambiguous. Looked up from germline, CDR1 is SEHNR and CDR2 is FQNEAQ (reference sequence). Trimming removed 1 base at V and 4 bases at J, with 13 bases between. This CDR3 comprises 15 residues. The CDR3 reads CASSLGLAYSETQYF. The CDR3 bases are TGTGCCAGCAGCTTAGGGTTGGCGTATTCAGAGACCCAGTACTTC.

The V and J genes are TRBV19 and TRBJ1-6, with 7 bases fitting TRBD1. CDR1 and CDR2 (germline): LNHDA, SQIVND (reference sequence). There are 14 residues in the CDR3. Trimming took 4 bases from V and 11 from J; bases not matched to a gene: 8. CDR3 DNA sequence: TGTGCCAGTAGTACTACAGGGGTTAGTGCACCCCTCCACTTT. Its translation is CASSTTGVSAPLHF.

This clonotype showed up many times. The CDR3 protein is CAITDSGTDTQYF. DNA of the CDR3: TGTGCCATCACGGATAGCGGGACAGATACGCAGTATTTT. The chain employs TRBV10-3 and TRBJ2-3, with TRBD2 matching over 7 bases. The CDR3 runs 13 residues. Germline V gene data show CDR1 as ENHRY and CDR2 as SYGVKD. After removal of 7 bases from V and 3 bases from J, the junction contained 4 bases not matched to a gene.

Only a few counts were recorded for this clonotype. The CDR3 sequence: CASCLGGQMNTEAFF. CDR3 DNA sequence: TGCGCCAGCTGCCTGGGGGGACAGATGAACACTGAAGCTTTCTTT. This chain joins TRBV5-1 and TRBJ1-1, with 7 nucleotides matching TRBD1. Per the germline V gene, CDR1 is SGHRS and CDR2 is YFSETQ. V dropped 7 bases and J dropped 0; count of bases not matched to a gene: 9. This CDR3 is 15 amino acids long. The full variable domain, its missing parts supplied by reference TRBV5-1 and TRBJ1-1, is KAGVTQTPRYLIKTRGQQVTLSCSPISGHRSVSWYQQTPGQGLQFLFEYFSETQRNKGNFPGRFSGRQFSNSRSEMNVSTLELGDSALYLCASCLGGQMNTEAFFGQGTRLTVV.

This clonotype was found many times. This chain joins TRBV7-2 and TRBJ1-1; 7 bases map to TRBD1. Per germline, CDR1 SGHTA and CDR2 FQGNSA. The V segment lost 1 base and the J segment 8 bases; nucleotides outside the gene matches: 4. The CDR3 is made up of 13 amino acids. The CDR3 loop is CASSLGDRLEAFF. CDR3 nucleotides: TGTGCCAGCAGCTTAGGGGACAGACTAGAAGCTTTCTTT.

This clonotype was counted only a few times. This chain links TRBV7-9 with TRBJ2-7; TRBD1 might be the D (5 bases). The CDR3 runs to 13 residues. Trimming took off 5 bases at V and 1 base at J, with 9 bases between the two ends. From germline, CDR1 is SEHNR and CDR2 FQNEAQ (reference sequence). The CDR3 here is CASSIGASYEQYF. The CDR3 DNA follows: TGTGCCAGCAGCATAGGGGCATCCTACGAGCAGTACTTC.

The sample holds a few counts of this clonotype. The chain joins TRBV5-1 to TRBJ1-2; no firm D call. Trimming took 2 bases from V and 2 from J, leaving 13 bases between them. The CDR3 contains 15 residues. Germline V lookup: CDR1 SGHRS, CDR2 YFSETQ. The CDR3 nucleotides read TGCGCCAGCAGCTTCTCCCCTACCCGGAACTATGGCTACACCTTC. It translates to CASSFSPTRNYGYTF. The entire variable domain, with the rest obtained from reference TRBV5-1 and TRBJ1-2, is as follows: KAGVTQTPRYLIKTRGQQVTLSCSPISGHRSVSWYQQTPGQGLQFLFEYFSETQRNKGNFPGRFSGRQFSNSRSEMNVSTLELGDSALYLCASSFSPTRNYGYTFGSGTRLTVV.

This clonotype appeared many times. V usage is TRBV20-1 and J usage is TRBJ2-1, with a tentative D call TRBD1 (6 bases). The CDR3 contains 13 residues. Germline V lookup: CDR1 DFQATT, CDR2 SNEGSKA (reference sequence). This CDR3 is CGAPGQGFDEQFF. For the CDR3, the DNA is TGCGGGGCTCCGGGACAAGGTTTCGATGAGCAGTTCTTC.

This clonotype was seen more than once but under ten times. V is TRBV29-1 and J is TRBJ1-3; 10 bases map to TRBD1. The V segment lost 5 bases and the J segment 7 bases; nucleotides outside the gene matches: 5. The germline V gene encodes CDR1 SQVTM and CDR2 ANQGSEA. This CDR3 spans 13 amino acids. Here the CDR3 DNA reads TGCAGCGTTATCGACAGGGGGCGGAACACCATATATTTT. It encodes CSVIDRGRNTIYF.

The chain combines TRBV9 with TRBJ1-1, with 8 positions matching TRBD1. CDR1 and CDR2 from the germline V gene are SGDLS and YYNGEE. The CDR3 loop spans 14 amino acids. Trimming at V came to 6 bases and at J to 3 bases, leaving 7 bases not matched to a gene. CDR3 nucleotides: TGTGCCAGCACCCGGACAGGGAGCCACACTGAAGCTTTCTTT. Translating it yields CASTRTGSHTEAFF.

This chain joins TRBV20-1 and TRBJ2-1, with 8 bases lining up with TRBD2. The CDR3 extends over 14 amino acids. J lost 1 base, V lost 3 bases, and 2 bases had no gene match. CDR1 DFQATT and CDR2 SNEGSKA come from the germline V gene (reference sequence). CDR3 bases: TGCAGTGCTAGCCGGGAGGGGTCCTACAATGAGCAGTTCTTC. This gives the protein CSASREGSYNEQFF.